This T cell receptor beta chain originates from a study of CD8+ T cells in alopecia areata. Once RNA had been extracted, it was reverse transcribed into cDNA to act as the sequencing template. Some clones are missing from TCRdb's copy, which holds only in-frame ones; the method was immunoSEQ multiplex PCR. The sample records around 200,000 clones, about three fifths being singletons. The study's findings and limits: Having just one nonresponder leaves the connection between baseline CD8+ expansion and response unresolved.

The V gene's germline CDR1 is MNHEY and CDR2 SVGAGI. Trimming at V came to 6 bases and at J to 0 bases, leaving 4 bases not matched to a gene. There are 15 residues in the CDR3. Treatment meaning: oral pan-JAK inhibitor, 5-10 mg twice daily. Details on this clone: Its antigen is currently unknown.

The rearrangement links TRBV6-5 to TRBJ2-4; 8 nucleotides match TRBD1. This sequence originates from a human donor with alopecia areata. This specimen consisted of CD8+ T cells sorted from blood, obtained at week 24, from a patient treated with tofacitinib. The CDR3 DNA reads as TGTGCCAGCAGCTCTGACAGGGGAGCCAAAAACATTCAGTACTTC. Amino acid sequence: CASSSDRGAKNIQYF.